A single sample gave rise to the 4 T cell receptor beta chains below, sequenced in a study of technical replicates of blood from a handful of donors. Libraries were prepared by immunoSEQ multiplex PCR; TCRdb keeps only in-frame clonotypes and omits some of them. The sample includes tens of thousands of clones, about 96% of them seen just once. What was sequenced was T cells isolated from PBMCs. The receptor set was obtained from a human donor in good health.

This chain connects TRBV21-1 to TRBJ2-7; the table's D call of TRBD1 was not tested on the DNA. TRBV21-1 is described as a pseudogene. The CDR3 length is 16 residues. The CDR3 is CASSKWPNVRAYEQYF. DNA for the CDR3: TGTGCCAGCAGCAAATGGCCCAATGTCAGGGCCTACGAGCAGTACTTC.

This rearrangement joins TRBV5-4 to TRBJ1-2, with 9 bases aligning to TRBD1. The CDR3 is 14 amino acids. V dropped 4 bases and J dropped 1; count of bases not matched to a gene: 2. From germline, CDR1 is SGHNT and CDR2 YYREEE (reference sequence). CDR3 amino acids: CASSRDRVNYGYTF. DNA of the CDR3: TGTGCCAGCAGCCGGGACAGGGTTAACTATGGCTACACCTTC.

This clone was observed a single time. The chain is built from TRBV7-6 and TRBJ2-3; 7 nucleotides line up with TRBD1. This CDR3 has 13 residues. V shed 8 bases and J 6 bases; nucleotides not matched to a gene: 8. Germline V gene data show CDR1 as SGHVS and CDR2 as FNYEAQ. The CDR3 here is CASLGQPEDTQYF. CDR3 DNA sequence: TGTGCCAGCCTGGGACAGCCTGAGGATACGCAGTATTTT.

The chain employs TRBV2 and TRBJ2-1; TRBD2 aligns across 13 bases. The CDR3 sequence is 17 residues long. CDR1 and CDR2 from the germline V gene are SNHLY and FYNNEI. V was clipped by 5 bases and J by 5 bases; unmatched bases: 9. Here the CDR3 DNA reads TGTGCCAGCAGTAATGACCCACTAGCGGGGGGGGACAATGAGCAGTTCTTC. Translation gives CASSNDPLAGGDNEQFF. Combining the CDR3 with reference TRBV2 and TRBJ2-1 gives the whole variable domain EPEVTQTPSHQVTQMGQEVILRCVPISNHLYFYWYRQILGQKVEFLVSFYNNEISEKSEIFDDQFSVERPDGSNFTLKIRSTKLEDSAMYFCASSNDPLAGGDNEQFFGPGTRLTVL.